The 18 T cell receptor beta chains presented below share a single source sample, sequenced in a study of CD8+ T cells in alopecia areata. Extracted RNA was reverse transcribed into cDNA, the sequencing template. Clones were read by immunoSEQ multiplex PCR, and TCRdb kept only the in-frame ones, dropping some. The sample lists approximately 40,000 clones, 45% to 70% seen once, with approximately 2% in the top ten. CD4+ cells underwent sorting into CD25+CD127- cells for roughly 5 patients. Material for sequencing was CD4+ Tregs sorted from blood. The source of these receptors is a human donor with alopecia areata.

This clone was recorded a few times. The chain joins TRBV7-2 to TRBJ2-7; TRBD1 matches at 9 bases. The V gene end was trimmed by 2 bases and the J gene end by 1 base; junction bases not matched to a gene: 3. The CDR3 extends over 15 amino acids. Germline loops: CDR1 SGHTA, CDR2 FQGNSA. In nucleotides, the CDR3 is TGTGCCAGCAGCTTAAAGGGGACAGGGTCCTACGAGCAGTACTTC. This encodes CASSLKGTGSYEQYF. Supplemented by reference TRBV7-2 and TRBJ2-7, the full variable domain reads GAGVSQSPSNKVTEKGKDVELRCDPISGHTALYWYRQSLGQGLEFLIYFQGNSAPDKSGLPSDRFSAERTGGSVSTLTIQRTQQEDSAVYLCASSLKGTGSYEQYFGPGTRLTVT.

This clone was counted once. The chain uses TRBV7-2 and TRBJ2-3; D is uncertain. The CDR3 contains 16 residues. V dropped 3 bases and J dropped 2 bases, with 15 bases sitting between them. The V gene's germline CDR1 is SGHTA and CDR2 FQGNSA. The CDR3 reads CASSLEITPYTDTQYF. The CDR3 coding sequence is TGTGCCAGCAGCTTGGAGATTACACCTTACACAGATACGCAGTATTTT.

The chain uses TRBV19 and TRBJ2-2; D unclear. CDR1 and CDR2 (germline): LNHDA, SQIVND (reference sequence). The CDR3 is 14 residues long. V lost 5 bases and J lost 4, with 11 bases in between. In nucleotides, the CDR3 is TGTGCCAGTAGTGTGGCCAGCTCCACCGGGGAGCTGTTTTTT. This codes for CASSVASSTGELFF.

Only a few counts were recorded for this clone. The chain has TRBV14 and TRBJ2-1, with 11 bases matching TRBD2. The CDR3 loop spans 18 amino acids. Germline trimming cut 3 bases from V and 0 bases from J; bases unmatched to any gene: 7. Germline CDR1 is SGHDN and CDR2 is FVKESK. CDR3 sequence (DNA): TGTGCCAGCAGCCACACTAGCGGGGGTCCGATCTCCTACAATGAGCAGTTCTTC. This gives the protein CASSHTSGGPISYNEQFF.

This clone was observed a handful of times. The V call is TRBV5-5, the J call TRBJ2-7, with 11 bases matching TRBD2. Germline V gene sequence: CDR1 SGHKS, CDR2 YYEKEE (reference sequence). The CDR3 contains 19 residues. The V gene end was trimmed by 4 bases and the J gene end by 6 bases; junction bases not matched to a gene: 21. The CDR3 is CASSLRDRLTGTSGFEQYF. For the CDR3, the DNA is TGTGCCAGCAGCCTCCGGGACAGGTTAACCGGGACTAGCGGATTCGAGCAGTACTTC.

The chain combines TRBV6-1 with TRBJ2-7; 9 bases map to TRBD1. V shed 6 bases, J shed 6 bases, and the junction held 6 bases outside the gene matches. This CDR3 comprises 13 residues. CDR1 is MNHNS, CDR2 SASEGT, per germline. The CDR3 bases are TGTGCCAGCAGACCCGGGACAGGGCGCGAGCAGTACTTC. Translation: CASRPGTGREQYF.

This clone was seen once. In nucleotides, the CDR3 is TGTGCTAGTGGTTTGGTACCGGAAAAGTACGAGCAGTACTTC. Protein product: CASGLVPEKYEQYF. The V call is TRBV12-5, the J call TRBJ2-5; no firm D call. The J call may be faulty, since TRBJ2-7 better matches the DNA end. The CDR3 totals 14 residues. Germline V gene lookup returns CDR1 LGHNT and CDR2 FRNRAP.

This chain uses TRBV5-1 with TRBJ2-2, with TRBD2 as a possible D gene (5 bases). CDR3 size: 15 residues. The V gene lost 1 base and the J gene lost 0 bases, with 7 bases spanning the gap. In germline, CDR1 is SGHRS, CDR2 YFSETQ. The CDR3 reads CASSLNGANTGELFF. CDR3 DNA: TGCGCCAGCAGCTTGAACGGGGCGAACACCGGGGAGCTGTTTTTT. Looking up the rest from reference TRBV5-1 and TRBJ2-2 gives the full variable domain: KAGVTQTPRYLIKTRGQQVTLSCSPISGHRSVSWYQQTPGQGLQFLFEYFSETQRNKGNFPGRFSGRQFSNSRSEMNVSTLELGDSALYLCASSLNGANTGELFFGEGSRLTVL.

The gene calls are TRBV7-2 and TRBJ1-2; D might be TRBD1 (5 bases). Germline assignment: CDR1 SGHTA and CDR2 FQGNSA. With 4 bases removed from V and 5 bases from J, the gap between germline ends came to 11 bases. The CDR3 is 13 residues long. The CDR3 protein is CASSSGTDYGYTF. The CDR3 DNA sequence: TGTGCCAGCAGCTCCGGGACGGATTATGGCTACACCTTC.

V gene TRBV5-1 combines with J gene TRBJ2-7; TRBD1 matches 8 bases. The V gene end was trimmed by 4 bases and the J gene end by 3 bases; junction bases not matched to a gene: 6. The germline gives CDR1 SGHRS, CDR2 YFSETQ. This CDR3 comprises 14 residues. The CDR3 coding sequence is TGCGCCAGCAGCCCCCGGACAGGGTTCTACGAGCAGTACTTC. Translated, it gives CASSPRTGFYEQYF.

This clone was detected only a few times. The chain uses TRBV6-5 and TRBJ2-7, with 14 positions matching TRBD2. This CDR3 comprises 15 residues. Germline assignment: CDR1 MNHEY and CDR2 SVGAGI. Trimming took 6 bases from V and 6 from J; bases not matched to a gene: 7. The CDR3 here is CASRSGTSGRPEQYF. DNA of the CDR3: TGTGCCAGCAGGTCCGGGACTAGCGGGAGACCCGAGCAGTACTTC.

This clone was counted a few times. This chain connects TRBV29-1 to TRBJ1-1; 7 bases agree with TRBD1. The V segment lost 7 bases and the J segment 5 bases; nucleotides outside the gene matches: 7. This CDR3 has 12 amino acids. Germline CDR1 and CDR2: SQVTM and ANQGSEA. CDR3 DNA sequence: TGCAGCGCGGGCAGGGGGTGGACTGAAGCTTTCTTT. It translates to CSAGRGWTEAFF.

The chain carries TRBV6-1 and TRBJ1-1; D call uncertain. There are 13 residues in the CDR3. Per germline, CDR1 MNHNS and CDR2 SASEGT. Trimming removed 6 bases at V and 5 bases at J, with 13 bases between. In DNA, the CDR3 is TGTGCCAGCAGCGAAATCCGTACAACTGAAGCTTTCTTT. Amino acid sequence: CASSEIRTTEAFF.

The CDR3 coding sequence is TGTGCCAGCAGTGAACGGGCTAGCGGGAGTAGCGAGCAGTACTTC. Translating gives CASSERASGSSEQYF. This chain connects TRBV2 to TRBJ2-7; 10 bases map to TRBD2. The junction had 7 bases not matched to a gene; V was cut back by 2 bases and J by 6 bases. CDR3 length equals 15 residues. Per the germline V gene, CDR1 is SNHLY and CDR2 is FYNNEI.

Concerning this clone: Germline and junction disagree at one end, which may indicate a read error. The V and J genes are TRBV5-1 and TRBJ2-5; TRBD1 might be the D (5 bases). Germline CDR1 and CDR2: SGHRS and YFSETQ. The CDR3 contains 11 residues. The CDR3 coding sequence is TGCGCCAGCCGCAGGGAAGAGATCCAGTACTTC. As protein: CASRREEIQYF. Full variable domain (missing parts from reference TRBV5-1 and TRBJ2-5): KAGVTQTPRYLIKTRGQQVTLSCSPISGHRSVSWYQQTPGQGLQFLFEYFSETQRNKGNFPGRFSGRQFSNSRSEMNVSTLELGDSALYLCASRREEIQYFGPGTRLLVL.

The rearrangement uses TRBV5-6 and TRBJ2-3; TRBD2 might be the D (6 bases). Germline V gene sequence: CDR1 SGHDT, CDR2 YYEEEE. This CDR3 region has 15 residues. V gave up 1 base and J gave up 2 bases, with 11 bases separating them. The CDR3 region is CASSLRRGYTDTQYF. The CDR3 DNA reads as TGTGCCAGCAGCTTGCGGCGGGGATACACAGATACGCAGTATTTT.

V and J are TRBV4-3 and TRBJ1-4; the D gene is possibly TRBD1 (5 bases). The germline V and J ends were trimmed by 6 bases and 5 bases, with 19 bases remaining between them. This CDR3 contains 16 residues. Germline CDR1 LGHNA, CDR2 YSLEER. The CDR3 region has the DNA TGCGCCAGCAGACAAACGGGGCACCGAGGGAATGAAAAACTGTTTTTT. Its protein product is CASRQTGHRGNEKLFF.

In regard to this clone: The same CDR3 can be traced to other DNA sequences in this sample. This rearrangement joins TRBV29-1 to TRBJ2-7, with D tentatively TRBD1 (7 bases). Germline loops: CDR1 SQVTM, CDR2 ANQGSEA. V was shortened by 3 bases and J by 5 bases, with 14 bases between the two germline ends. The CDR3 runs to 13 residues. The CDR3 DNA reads TGCAGCGTTGACAGGGGGGTTGGGGACGAGCAGTACTTC. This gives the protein CSVDRGVGDEQYF.